Sequencing of this T cell receptor (beta chain) was carried out in a study of blood T cells in healthy people across ages. Alongside a J-beta primer mix, a sample-barcoded 5' primer served in a second PCR lasting about 7 to 11 cycles. TCRdb recomputed calls from the 5' RACE reads with MiXCR, one row per CDR3 protein. In the table there are 630,000 or so distinct CDR3 sequences, 25% to 30% of which are singletons. General study findings and limits: Donor CMV status, an unknown factor, possibly confounded changes in expanded clonotypes. Higher diversity and more naive CD4+ cells were features of long-lived donors, compared to aged donors.

At least 5 micrograms of total RNA were extracted per sample. This CDR3 contains 13 residues. The germline V gene has CDR1 DFQATT and CDR2 SNEGSKA (reference sequence). The trim removed 3 bases at V and 6 bases at J, leaving 7 bases unmatched. A remark on this clonotype: Its antigen is undetermined.

The sequencing input was blood. The V call is TRBV20-1, the J call TRBJ2-7; 8 nucleotides agree with TRBD2. The receptor was isolated from a woman of 80 years or more in good health. As DNA, the CDR3 is TGCAGTGCTAGTAGGCTAGCGGGCTCCGAGCAGTACTTC. Translated, it gives CSASRLAGSEQYF.